Listed below are T cell receptor beta chains from one sample, sequenced in a study of technical replicates of blood from several donors. Using immunoSEQ multiplex PCR, the repertoire was profiled, and TCRdb retains in-frame clones only, with some absent. The table records approximately 100,000 clones, approximately 96% of them present only once. The sequenced sample was T cells isolated from PBMCs. The receptor source for this set is a human donor in good health. The CDR3 runs from the conserved cysteine through the conserved F or W. A D gene is named only where the DNA matches it firmly. Clone sizes are given selectively: once, few, many, or a class where the clone is expanded.

j_call	d_call	v_call	clone_size	cdr3_nt	cdr3_aa
TRBJ2-4	NA	TRBV9	NA	TGTGCCAGCGAGGGCAACGCAAACATTCAGTACTTC	CASEGNANIQYF
TRBJ1-1	NA	TRBV11-3	NA	TGTGCCAGCAGCCCTGGGGGGGTGGGGGGCACTGAAGCTTTCTTT	CASSPGGVGGTEAFF
TRBJ2-2	NA	TRBV7-2	NA	TGTGCCAGCAGCTACCCAGGGGCGACCGGGGAGCTGTTTTTT	CASSYPGATGELFF
TRBJ1-5	NA	TRBV4-1	NA	TGCGCCAGCAGCGCCCCCCTGGGGCAGGACAATCAGCCCCAGCATTTT	CASSAPLGQDNQPQHF
TRBJ2-7	TRBD2	TRBV2	NA	TGTGCCAGCAGCGTCCGACTAGCCGGTAGCTCCTACGAGCAGTACTTC	CASSVRLAGSSYEQYF
TRBJ2-1	TRBD2	TRBV5-1	NA	TGCGCCAGCAGCTGGTCTAGCGGGGGAGCCCGGGAAGAGCAGTTCTTC	CASSWSSGGAREEQFF
TRBJ1-5	TRBD1	TRBV9	NA	TGTGCCAGCAGCGGCACAGGGGATCAGCCCCAGCATTTT	CASSGTGDQPQHF
TRBJ2-2	NA	TRBV14	NA	TGTGCCAGCAGCCAAGGACAGAACACCGGGGAGCTGTTTTTT	CASSQGQNTGELFF
TRBJ1-1	TRBD1	TRBV6-1	NA	TGTGCCAGCAGTGAATACGGGACAGGGTATGGTCGGAAGAACACTGAAGCTTTCTTT	CASSEYGTGYGRKNTEAFF
TRBJ1-4	NA	TRBV28	once	TGTGCCAGCAGTTGGACTGCCTCCCCCGATGAAAAACTGTTTTTT	CASSWTASPDEKLFF
TRBJ2-3	NA	TRBV19	NA	TGTGCCAGTAGTATAGGCCCGGACTTCACAGATACGCAGTATTTT	CASSIGPDFTDTQYF
TRBJ1-4	TRBD1	TRBV25-1	NA	TGTGCCAGCAGTGAAGAAGACAGGGGGAATGAAAAACTGTTTTTT	CASSEEDRGNEKLFF
TRBJ2-7	TRBD1	TRBV6-1	NA	TGTGCCAGCAGCCACCCTGGACAGGGCTCCTACGAGCAGTACTTC	CASSHPGQGSYEQYF
TRBJ1-5	NA	TRBV2	NA	TGTGCCAGCAGTGAGCTTAGCCTTAGCAATCAGCCCCAGCATTTT	CASSELSLSNQPQHF
TRBJ2-2	NA	TRBV5-1	NA	TGCGCCAGCAGCTTGTTTGAGGCGAACACCGGGGAGCTGTTTTTT	CASSLFEANTGELFF
TRBJ1-2	NA	TRBV11-3	NA	TGTGCCAGCAGCTTAGGGTCTAGCTCTCTCGAAGGCTACACCTTC	CASSLGSSSLEGYTF
TRBJ1-1	NA	TRBV4-1	NA	TGCGCCAGCAGCCAAGTTGGGGCGGGGTCTGAAGCTTTCTTT	CASSQVGAGSEAFF
TRBJ1-6	NA	TRBV2	NA	TGTGCCAGCAGTGAACGGGGGGGGCGAACTCAGAATTCACCCCTCCACTTT	CASSERGGRTQNSPLHF
TRBJ1-1	TRBD1	TRBV28	once	TGTGCCAGCAGTCCAGGGGGGAGCATGAACACTGAAGCTTTCTTT	CASSPGGSMNTEAFF
TRBJ2-6	TRBD2	TRBV9	NA	TGTGCCAGCAGCGTAACGGCGGGGGAGGCCGGGGCCAACGTCCTGACTTTC	CASSVTAGEAGANVLTF
TRBJ1-6	NA	TRBV2	NA	TGTGCCAGCTGTCCCCGGACAGAGAATTCACCCCTCCACTTT	CASCPRTENSPLHF
TRBJ2-1	NA	TRBV2	NA	TGTGCCAGCAGTGATCGGGGGACCCCGTCAGGCAATGAGCAGTTCTTC	CASSDRGTPSGNEQFF
TRBJ1-1	NA	TRBV6-5	once	TGTGCCAGCAGGCCACCGGGCGGGTCGGGCACTGAAGCTTTCTTT	CASRPPGGSGTEAFF
TRBJ1-1	TRBD1	TRBV5-1	once	TGCGCCAGCAGCTCCGGGGCCCAGGGGGCGACTGAAGCTTTCTTT	CASSSGAQGATEAFF
TRBJ2-7	TRBD1	TRBV7-9	NA	TGTGCCAGCAGCCCCCCGGGACAGGGACGGGTACAGTACTTC	CASSPPGQGRVQYF
TRBJ1-1	NA	TRBV6-1	NA	TGTGCCACCGCCAGGAACACTGAAGCTTTCTTT	CATARNTEAFF
TRBJ1-5	TRBD1	TRBV4-2	NA	TGTGCCAGCAGCCACCCCCTAACAGGGGGCGGACAGCCCCAGCATTTT	CASSHPLTGGGQPQHF
TRBJ1-1	NA	TRBV30	NA	TGTGCCTGGCGACAGCCCTACACTGAAGCTTTCTTT	CAWRQPYTEAFF
TRBJ2-7	NA	TRBV18	NA	TGTGCCAGCTCACGACTAGGCCACGAGCAGTACTTC	CASSRLGHEQYF
TRBJ2-6	TRBD1	TRBV7-2	NA	TGTGCCAGCAGTCGGACAGGGGGCGCAGGGACTGGGGCCAACGTCCTGACTTTC	CASSRTGGAGTGANVLTF
TRBJ2-2	TRBD2	TRBV9	once	TGTGCCAGCGCCCCGGGACTAGCGGGATTTACCGGGGAGCTGTTTTTT	CASAPGLAGFTGELFF
TRBJ2-5	TRBD2	TRBV19	NA	TGTGCCAGTAGCCTAGCGGGAGCCTGGGAGACCCAGTACTTC	CASSLAGAWETQYF
TRBJ2-3	NA	TRBV11-3	NA	TGTGCCAGCAGCTCCGGAGTGCGGCACACAGATACGCAGTATTTT	CASSSGVRHTDTQYF
TRBJ1-6	TRBD1	TRBV7-6	NA	TGTGCCAGCAGACTCGGGACAGATGGTTCACCCCTCCACTTT	CASRLGTDGSPLHF
TRBJ2-7	NA	TRBV29-1	NA	TGCAGCGTTGAAAAGTTGGGCAGCTACGAGCAGTACTTC	CSVEKLGSYEQYF
TRBJ2-1	TRBD1	TRBV18	NA	TGTGCCAGCTCACCAGCCGGACAGGCAATTGGAAATGAGCAGTTCTTC	CASSPAGQAIGNEQFF
TRBJ2-3	NA	TRBV7-6	NA	TGTGCCAGCAGCTCGGTGCTCGGGGTGGAGTATTTT	CASSSVLGVEYF
TRBJ1-5	TRBD1	TRBV2	NA	TGTGCCAGCACCGGGACAGGGGTAGATCAGCCCCAGCATTTT	CASTGTGVDQPQHF
TRBJ2-1	TRBD1	TRBV11-2	NA	TGTGCCAGCAGCTCCCGGACAGGTCGGAGCTACAATGAGCAGTTCTTC	CASSSRTGRSYNEQFF
TRBJ2-5	TRBD2	TRBV28	NA	TGTGCCAGCAGTTTTCACCAGCGGGATCGCCAAGAGACCCAGTACTTC	CASSFHQRDRQETQYF
TRBJ1-2	TRBD1	TRBV11-2	NA	TGTGCCAGCAGCTTAGGTATGACAGGGGCGGACTATGGCTACACCTTC	CASSLGMTGADYGYTF
TRBJ2-2	NA	TRBV7-7	NA	TGTGCTAGCAGCAGAACACGAACCGGGGAGCTGTTTTTT	CASSRTRTGELFF
TRBJ2-7	TRBD1	TRBV7-2	NA	TGTGCCAGCAGCTCCCTACAGGGGGCTATCCACGAGCAGTACTTC	CASSSLQGAIHEQYF
TRBJ1-5	NA	TRBV7-2	NA	TGTGCCAGCAGCTTAGCCAGGGAAGGTCAGCCCCAGCATTTT	CASSLAREGQPQHF
TRBJ2-3	TRBD2	TRBV19	NA	TGTGCCAGTAAGGGACTAGCGGGCGGGGATACGCAGTATTTT	CASKGLAGGDTQYF
TRBJ1-1	NA	TRBV4-1	NA	TGCGCCAGCAGCCAAGATCAGCCATGGACGGATCCATACTTGGCGGGGGAATGGATCTTT	CASSQDQPWTDPYLAGEWIF
TRBJ2-7	NA	TRBV7-9	NA	TGTGCCAGCAGCTTATCTTACGAGCAGTACTTC	CASSLSYEQYF
TRBJ2-5	NA	TRBV5-4	NA	TGTGCCAGCAGCTCCTCCCCGGTCCGGACCCAGTACTTC	CASSSSPVRTQYF
TRBJ2-3	NA	TRBV15	NA	TGTGCCACCAGCAGAGGGATTAGCGGTACAGATACGCAGTATTTT	CATSRGISGTDTQYF
TRBJ1-1	NA	TRBV29-1	NA	TGCAGCCTCCAAACCGACAGTGAAGCTTTCTTT	CSLQTDSEAFF
TRBJ1-3	TRBD1	TRBV9	NA	TGTGCCAGCAGCGTGACAGGGGGAGGAAACACCATATATTTT	CASSVTGGGNTIYF
TRBJ1-1	TRBD1	TRBV6-5	NA	TGTGCCAGCAGTAGACAGGGGGTTGAAGCTTTCTTT	CASSRQGVEAFF
TRBJ1-1	TRBD1	TRBV15	NA	TGTGCCACCAGCAGTACAGCCGGGACAGGGCCCTTGGGCGAAGCTTTCTTT	CATSSTAGTGPLGEAFF
TRBJ2-7	TRBD1	TRBV7-9	NA	TGTGCCAGCACCCACCGGAACAGGGGCGGCAACTACGAGCAGTACTTC	CASTHRNRGGNYEQYF
TRBJ1-2	NA	TRBV6-1	NA	TGTGCCAGCAGTGAAGCGGGAGCAGGTTCGGCAGCCTATGGCTACACCTTC	CASSEAGAGSAAYGYTF
TRBJ2-1	TRBD2	TRBV4-1	NA	TGCGCCAGCAGCCATAGCGGGGGGGTCGACAATGAGCAGTTCTTC	CASSHSGGVDNEQFF